The rows below give T cell receptor beta chains drawn from one sample of a study of shared clonotypes between healthy human individuals. Sequencing used immunoSEQ multiplex PCR; TCRdb keeps in-frame clones, though not all of them. Here the sample spans 2 million to 2.5 million clones, about 95% being singletons. The specimen sequenced was naive CD8+ T cells sorted from blood. The receptors here all came from a man aged 18 to 29 in good health. CDR3s include the opening cysteine and the closing phenylalanine or tryptophan. A D gene is named only where the DNA matches it firmly. The listing skips clone size in some rows; elsewhere it reads once, few, many or a size class.

j_gene: TRBJ2-7; d_gene: NA; abundance: many; v_gene: TRBV19; CDR3nt: TGTGCCAGTAGTTTCCGACTCGGCTACGAGCAGTACTTC; CDR3aa: CASSFRLGYEQYF
j_gene: TRBJ1-1; d_gene: TRBD1; abundance: NA; v_gene: TRBV5-1; CDR3nt: TGCGCCAGCAGCTGGGGACAGGGTTGGACTGAAGCTTTCTTT; CDR3aa: CASSWGQGWTEAFF
j_gene: TRBJ2-1; d_gene: TRBD1; abundance: NA; v_gene: TRBV15; CDR3nt: TGTGCCACCAGAAAAGGACAGGGGGCGCGTTATGAGCAGTTCTTC; CDR3aa: CATRKGQGARYEQFF
j_gene: TRBJ2-7; d_gene: NA; abundance: NA; v_gene: TRBV2; CDR3nt: TGTGCCAGCAGTCCCACAGGGCTCGCTTACGAGCAGTACTTC; CDR3aa: CASSPTGLAYEQYF
j_gene: TRBJ2-7; d_gene: TRBD1; abundance: NA; v_gene: TRBV6-5; CDR3nt: TGTGCCAGCAGCTCGGACAGGACCCGCTACGAGCAGTACTTC; CDR3aa: CASSSDRTRYEQYF
j_gene: TRBJ1-2; d_gene: NA; abundance: once; v_gene: TRBV28; CDR3nt: TGTGCCAGCAGTTTAGGGGACAACTATGGCTACACCTTC; CDR3aa: CASSLGDNYGYTF
j_gene: TRBJ2-3; d_gene: NA; abundance: NA; v_gene: TRBV28; CDR3nt: TGTGCCAGCTTTTCACACAAAAGACCCACAATCAACACAGATACGCAGTATTTT; CDR3aa: CASFSHKRPTINTDTQYF
j_gene: TRBJ1-4; d_gene: NA; abundance: NA; v_gene: TRBV10-2; CDR3nt: TGCGCCAGCAGGGCGGGGACTGCAACTAATGAAAAACTGTTTTTT; CDR3aa: CASRAGTATNEKLFF
j_gene: TRBJ2-7; d_gene: NA; abundance: NA; v_gene: TRBV27; CDR3nt: TGTGCCAGCAGTCACCGGGACCGACCCTACGAGCAGTACTTC; CDR3aa: CASSHRDRPYEQYF
j_gene: TRBJ1-1; d_gene: TRBD1; abundance: NA; v_gene: TRBV4-1; CDR3nt: TGCGCCAGCAGCCAAGAAAGTGACGACAGGGGGCGACGCACTGAAGCTTTCTTT; CDR3aa: CASSQESDDRGRRTEAFF
j_gene: TRBJ2-1; d_gene: TRBD2; abundance: NA; v_gene: TRBV6-5; CDR3nt: TGTGCCAGCAGTTACCAGGCGGGAGGGCCAAATGAGCAGTTCTTC; CDR3aa: CASSYQAGGPNEQFF
j_gene: TRBJ2-3; d_gene: NA; abundance: NA; v_gene: TRBV7-9; CDR3nt: TGTGCCAGCAGCTTAGGCGACACAGATACGCAGTATTTT; CDR3aa: CASSLGDTDTQYF
j_gene: TRBJ1-1; d_gene: NA; abundance: NA; v_gene: TRBV6-5; CDR3nt: TGTGCCAGCAGCCTCACAGGGTACGCCGAAGCTTTCTTT; CDR3aa: CASSLTGYAEAFF
j_gene: TRBJ2-7; d_gene: TRBD1; abundance: NA; v_gene: TRBV5-1; CDR3nt: TGCGCCAGCAGCGAACCCGGGACAGGGGACTACGAGCAGTACTTC; CDR3aa: CASSEPGTGDYEQYF
j_gene: TRBJ2-7; d_gene: NA; abundance: NA; v_gene: TRBV7-9; CDR3nt: TGTGCCAGCAGCTCTAAGGGGCCTGACTACGAGCAGTACTTC; CDR3aa: CASSSKGPDYEQYF
j_gene: TRBJ1-1; d_gene: TRBD1; abundance: NA; v_gene: TRBV27; CDR3nt: TGTGCCAGCAGTTGGGGGACAGGCGTGAACACTGAAGCTTTCTTT; CDR3aa: CASSWGTGVNTEAFF
j_gene: TRBJ1-4; d_gene: TRBD1; abundance: NA; v_gene: TRBV13; CDR3nt: TGTGCCAGCAGCTTAAGATCAGGGGGGGATGAAAAACTGTTTTTT; CDR3aa: CASSLRSGGDEKLFF
j_gene: TRBJ2-1; d_gene: TRBD2; abundance: NA; v_gene: TRBV18; CDR3nt: TGTGCCAGCTCACCACCGTCTAGCGGGGACAATGAGCAGTTCTTC; CDR3aa: CASSPPSSGDNEQFF
j_gene: TRBJ1-1; d_gene: NA; abundance: once; v_gene: TRBV30; CDR3nt: TGTGCCGCCGACGGGGGGAACACTGAAGCTTTCTTT; CDR3aa: CAADGGNTEAFF
j_gene: TRBJ2-5; d_gene: NA; abundance: NA; v_gene: TRBV6-1; CDR3nt: TGTGCCAGCAGTGATCAACAGGTGTGGGAGACCCAGTACTTC; CDR3aa: CASSDQQVWETQYF
j_gene: TRBJ2-5; d_gene: TRBD1; abundance: NA; v_gene: TRBV5-6; CDR3nt: TGTGCCAGCAGGTACCAGGGGGCGTGGGAGACCCAGTACTTC; CDR3aa: CASRYQGAWETQYF
j_gene: TRBJ2-7; d_gene: NA; abundance: NA; v_gene: TRBV9; CDR3nt: TGTGCCAGCAGCGAGGGGGATTGGTACGAGCAGTACTTC; CDR3aa: CASSEGDWYEQYF
j_gene: TRBJ1-1; d_gene: TRBD1; abundance: NA; v_gene: TRBV30; CDR3nt: TGTGCCTGGAGTGTATCAGGGGGGACAGTCGAAGCTTTCTTT; CDR3aa: CAWSVSGGTVEAFF
j_gene: TRBJ1-1; d_gene: NA; abundance: few; v_gene: TRBV29-1; CDR3nt: TGCAGCGCTGGCCTCACCGGGACACACAATGAAGCTTTCTTT; CDR3aa: CSAGLTGTHNEAFF